One sample yielded the 21 T cell receptor beta chains listed below, sequenced in a study of post-analysis software for immune sequencing data. Antigens for these TCRs are unknown. Study results and caveats: Among five TRBV segments more frequent in patients than controls were TRBV5-6, TRBV5-1 and TRBV20-1.

TCR beta cDNA libraries had unique molecular identifiers. A single record per CDR3 protein comes from TCRdb applying MiXCR to the PCR reads. Here the sample spans about 810,000 distinct CDR3 sequences, around 53% being singletons. The sample consisted of blood. Receptor source: a girl aged 5-17 years with multiple sclerosis.

The gene calls are TRBV27 and TRBJ2-7, with a tentative D call TRBD1 (5 bases). Between the trimmed V and J ends, which lost 2 bases and 0 bases, there was a span of 11 bases. Germline loops: CDR1 MNHEY, CDR2 SMNVEV (reference sequence). There are 15 residues in the CDR3. For the CDR3, the DNA is TGTGCCAGCAGTTTAATGGGGCATAGCTCCTACGAGCAGTACTTC. Protein: CASSLMGHSSYEQYF.

The chain is built from TRBV6-6 and TRBJ1-2, with 10 bases that match TRBD1. This CDR3 has 15 residues. After removal of 5 bases from V and 8 bases from J, the junction contained 11 bases not matched to a gene. The germline V gene has CDR1 MNHNY and CDR2 SVGAGI (reference sequence). The CDR3 is CASSPTGTGVDGYTF. Written as DNA, the CDR3 is TGTGCCAGCAGTCCCACCGGGACAGGGGTTGACGGCTACACCTTC.

Here the CDR3 reads CASSQGTGGIHGYTF. CDR3 in DNA: TGTGCCAGCAGCCAAGGGACAGGGGGAATTCATGGCTACACCTTC. This rearrangement joins TRBV3-1 to TRBJ1-2; TRBD1 aligns across 10 bases. Germline loops: CDR1 LGHDT, CDR2 YNNKEL (reference sequence). The length of the CDR3 is 15 residues. J gave up 6 bases and V 1 base, and 5 bases lay outside the gene matches.

The chain employs TRBV10-3 and TRBJ1-2, with D hard to call. The CDR3 extends over 15 amino acids. V dropped 2 bases and J dropped 3 bases, with 13 bases sitting between them. Germline CDR1 is ENHRY and CDR2 is SYGVKD. The CDR3 spells CAISERHPGDYGYTF. As DNA, the CDR3 is TGTGCCATCAGTGAGAGGCATCCTGGGGACTATGGCTACACCTTC.

The chain has TRBV7-9 and TRBJ1-1, with TRBD1 matching over 7 bases. The trim removed 5 bases at V and 5 bases at J, leaving 17 bases unmatched. The CDR3 is 17 residues long. CDR1 is SEHNR and CDR2 is FQNEAQ in the germline V gene (reference sequence). The CDR3 reads CASSPSRGRNLLTEAFF. DNA for the CDR3: TGTGCCAGCAGCCCCTCAAGGGGGCGTAATCTATTAACTGAAGCTTTCTTT.

Notes on this clonotype: At one end, the junction sequence differs from germline, possibly due to a read error. The rearrangement uses TRBV13 and TRBJ2-1; a weak D match, TRBD2 (5 bases). Germline V gene data show CDR1 as PRHDT and CDR2 as FYEKMQ (reference sequence). The CDR3 has 15 amino acids. The CDR3 region has the DNA TGTGCCAGCAGCTTAAGCGGTATCTCCTGCAATGAGCAGTTCTTC. Amino acids: CASSLSGISCNEQFF.

The rearrangement joins TRBV6-4 to TRBJ2-1; a possible D gene is TRBD2 (7 bases). With 5 bases removed from V and 2 bases from J, the gap between germline ends came to 16 bases. The CDR3 has 16 amino acids. Germline V gene sequence: CDR1 MRHNA, CDR2 SNTAGT. This CDR3 is CASSPLGGLAYNEQFF. Written as DNA, the CDR3 is TGTGCCAGCAGTCCCCTCGGGGGGCTGGCCTACAATGAGCAGTTCTTC.

The J gene is TRBJ2-5, the V gene TRBV5-1, with D possibly matching TRBD2 (6 bases). CDR1 SGHRS and CDR2 YFSETQ come from the germline V gene. The length of the CDR3 is 15 residues. The germline V and J ends were trimmed by 5 bases and 5 bases, with 19 bases remaining between them. The CDR3 sequence: CASRERLVPQETQYF. The DNA of the CDR3 is TGCGCCAGCAGGGAGAGACTAGTTCCCCAGGAGACCCAGTACTTC.

This clonotype was seen more than once but under ten times. The chain uses TRBV29-1 and TRBJ2-7; 9 nucleotides align to TRBD1. V trimming: 6 bases; J trimming: 1 base; junction bases outside the gene matches: 7. The V gene's germline CDR1 is SQVTM and CDR2 ANQGSEA. This CDR3 has 14 residues. The CDR3 protein is CSVARTGVSYEQYF. The CDR3 DNA sequence: TGCAGCGTGGCTCGGACAGGGGTTTCCTACGAGCAGTACTTC.

This clonotype came up a few times. This chain links TRBV4-1 with TRBJ2-1; D is undetermined. V lost 3 bases to trimming and J lost 6 bases, with 15 bases between them. CDR1 and CDR2 from the germline V gene are MGHRA and YSYEKL. The length of the CDR3 is 15 residues. The CDR3 nucleotides read TGCGCCAGCAGCCACCAGCCCGGTAGTATCAATGAGCAGTTCTTC. Amino acid sequence: CASSHQPGSINEQFF.

The rearrangement joins TRBV29-1 to TRBJ2-7; 7 bases map to TRBD1. V trimming: 5 bases; J trimming: 2 bases; junction bases outside the gene matches: 3. The CDR3 has 12 residues. From germline, CDR1 is SQVTM and CDR2 ANQGSEA. The CDR3 region has the DNA TGCAGCGTTCTTACAGGGGCCTACGAGCAGTACTTC. As protein: CSVLTGAYEQYF.

The V call is TRBV6-5, the J call TRBJ2-5, with 7 bases aligning to TRBD1. TRBJ2-7 explains the end of the DNA better; the J call may be wrong. This CDR3 is 15 amino acids long. The germline V gene encodes CDR1 MNHEY and CDR2 SVGAGI. The CDR3 region is CASSSEPGQIYEQYF. CDR3 in DNA: TGTGCCAGCAGTTCGGAACCGGGACAGATCTACGAGCAGTACTTC.

As regards this clonotype: A junction boundary mismatches the germline segment, possibly from a read error. The chain recombines TRBV5-1 with TRBJ2-1; the D is unclear. Germline V gene lookup returns CDR1 SGHRS and CDR2 YFSETQ. This CDR3 is built from 14 residues. CDR3 protein: CASSLVARYNGQFF. CDR3 bases: TGCGCCAGCAGCTTGGTTGCAAGATACAATGGGCAGTTCTTC. Filled out from reference TRBV5-1 and TRBJ2-1, the complete variable domain reads KAGVTQTPRYLIKTRGQQVTLSCSPISGHRSVSWYQQTPGQGLQFLFEYFSETQRNKGNFPGRFSGRQFSNSRSEMNVSTLELGDSALYLCASSLVARYNGQFFGPGTRLTVL.

This clonotype has just a few counts. V and J are TRBV3-1 and TRBJ2-1; a weak D match, TRBD2 (6 bases). The length of the CDR3 is 13 residues. Germline V CDR1 and CDR2: LGHDT, YNNKEL (reference sequence). V was trimmed by 4 bases and J by 7 bases, leaving 11 bases between them. The CDR3 loop reads CASSLPLANEQFF. CDR3 bases: TGTGCCAGCAGCCTCCCGCTAGCGAATGAGCAGTTCTTC.

The chain is built from TRBV25-1 and TRBJ2-3; D possibly uses TRBD1 or TRBD2 (6 bases each). The germline gives CDR1 MGHDK, CDR2 SYGVNS. The CDR3 has 15 residues. V lost 4 bases, J lost 3 bases, and 14 bases lay in between. Written as DNA, the CDR3 is TGTGCCAGCAGTGCTGGGGGGCGCGGGACAGATACGCAGTATTTT. It specifies CASSAGGRGTDTQYF.

The chain recombines TRBV5-1 with TRBJ2-5; 15 bases match TRBD2. V lost 0 bases and J lost 11; bases outside the gene matches: 17. Looked up from germline, CDR1 is SGHRS and CDR2 is YFSETQ. The CDR3 sequence is 19 residues long. The CDR3 DNA is TGCGCCAGCAGCTTGGCAGGGACTAGCGGGAGGATAGGTGGAGTTGAGCAGTACTTC. Translated, it gives CASSLAGTSGRIGGVEQYF.

The chain couples TRBV15 to TRBJ2-3; 8 bases are shared with TRBD1. The CDR3 is made up of 15 amino acids. CDR1 and CDR2 from the germline V gene are LNHNV and YYDKDF (reference sequence). V lost 0 bases and J lost 10; bases outside the gene matches: 9. This chain's CDR3 is CATSRENRGASAQYF. The CDR3 coding sequence is TGTGCCACCAGCAGAGAAAACAGGGGGGCGAGCGCGCAGTATTTT.

In its sample, this clonotype was seen a few times. This chain uses TRBV5-1 with TRBJ2-5, with 8 bases that match TRBD2. The end of the DNA is better explained by TRBJ2-7, so the J call may be wrong. This CDR3 has 16 residues. Germline lookup yields CDR1 SGHRS and CDR2 YFSETQ. The CDR3 DNA sequence: TGCGCCAGCAGCTTGGCCGGGGCGGGGGGAAAGGGCGAGCAGTACTTC. Amino acids: CASSLAGAGGKGEQYF.

On this clonotype: A junction end diverges from the germline sequence, so it may reflect a read error. The chain combines TRBV7-9 with TRBJ2-7, with 7 bases matching TRBD2. The J call may be wrong; the DNA end is better matched by TRBJ2-1. This CDR3 comprises 11 residues. Germline-derived CDR1 and CDR2 are SEHNR and FQNEAQ (reference sequence). CDR3 bases: TGTGCCAGCAGCCTAGCGGAAGAGCAGTTCTTC. Amino acids: CASSLAEEQFF.

The chain links TRBV25-1 to TRBJ2-4; no reliable D call. V lost 5 bases and J 3 bases, leaving 11 bases between the germline ends. The germline V gene has CDR1 MGHDK and CDR2 SYGVNS. The CDR3 is 14 amino acids. The CDR3 is CASSPSVLKNIQYF. The CDR3 DNA is TGTGCCAGCAGTCCCAGCGTCCTCAAAAACATTCAGTACTTC.

This clonotype was counted only a few times. The chain employs TRBV10-3 and TRBJ2-3, with D hard to call. V shed 3 bases and J shed 0 bases, with 10 bases lying between them. Germline V gene sequence: CDR1 ENHRY, CDR2 SYGVKD. The CDR3 runs 15 residues. In DNA, the CDR3 is TGTGCCATCAGTGATCCTACCTTAAGCACAGATACGCAGTATTTT. It yields the protein CAISDPTLSTDTQYF.